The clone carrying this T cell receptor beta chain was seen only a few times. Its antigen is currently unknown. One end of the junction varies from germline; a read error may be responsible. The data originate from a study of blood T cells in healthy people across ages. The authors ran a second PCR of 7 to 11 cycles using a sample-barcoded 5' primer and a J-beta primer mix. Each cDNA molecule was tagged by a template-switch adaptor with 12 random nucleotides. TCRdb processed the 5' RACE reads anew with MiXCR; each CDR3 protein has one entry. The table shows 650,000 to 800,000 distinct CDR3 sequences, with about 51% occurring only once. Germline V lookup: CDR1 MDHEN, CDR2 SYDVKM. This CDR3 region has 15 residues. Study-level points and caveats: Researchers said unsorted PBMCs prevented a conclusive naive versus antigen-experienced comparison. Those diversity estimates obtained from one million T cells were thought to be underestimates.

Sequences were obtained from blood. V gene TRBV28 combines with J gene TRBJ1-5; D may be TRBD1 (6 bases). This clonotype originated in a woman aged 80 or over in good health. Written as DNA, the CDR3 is TGTGCCAGCACGTATTCCGGGACATCGAATCAACCCCAGCATTTT. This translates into CASTYSGTSNQPQHF.